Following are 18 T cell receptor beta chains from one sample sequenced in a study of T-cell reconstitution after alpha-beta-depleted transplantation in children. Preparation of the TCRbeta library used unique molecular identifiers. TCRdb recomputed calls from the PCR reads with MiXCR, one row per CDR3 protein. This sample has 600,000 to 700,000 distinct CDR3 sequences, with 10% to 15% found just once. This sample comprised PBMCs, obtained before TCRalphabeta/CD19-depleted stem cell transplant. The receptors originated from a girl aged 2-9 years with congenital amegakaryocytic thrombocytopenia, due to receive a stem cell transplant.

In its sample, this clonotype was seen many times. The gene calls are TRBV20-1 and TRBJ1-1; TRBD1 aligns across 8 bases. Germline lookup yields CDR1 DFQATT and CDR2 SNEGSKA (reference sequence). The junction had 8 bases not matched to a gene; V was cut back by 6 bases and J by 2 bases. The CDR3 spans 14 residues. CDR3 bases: TGCAGTGCAACAATCGGGACAGGTAACACTGAAGCTTTCTTT. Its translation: CSATIGTGNTEAFF.

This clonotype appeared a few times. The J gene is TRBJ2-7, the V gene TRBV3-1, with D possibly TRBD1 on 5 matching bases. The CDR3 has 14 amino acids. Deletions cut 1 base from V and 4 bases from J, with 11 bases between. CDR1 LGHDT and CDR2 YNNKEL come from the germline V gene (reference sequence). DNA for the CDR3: TGTGCCAGCAGCCAAGGGGGCGAGGCGTACGAGCAGTACTTC. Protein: CASSQGGEAYEQYF.

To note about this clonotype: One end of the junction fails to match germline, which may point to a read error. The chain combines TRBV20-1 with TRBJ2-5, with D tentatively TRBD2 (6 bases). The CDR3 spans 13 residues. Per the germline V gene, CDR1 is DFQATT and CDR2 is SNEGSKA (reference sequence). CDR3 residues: CSPRDVGGETQYF. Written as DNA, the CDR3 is TGCAGTCCTAGAGATGTCGGGGGAGAGACCCAGTACTTC.

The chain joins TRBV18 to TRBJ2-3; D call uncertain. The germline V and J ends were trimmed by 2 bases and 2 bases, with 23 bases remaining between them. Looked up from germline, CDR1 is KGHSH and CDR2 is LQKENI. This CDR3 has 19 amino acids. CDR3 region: CASSPDLVPPQIDTDTQYF. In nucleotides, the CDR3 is TGTGCCAGCTCACCAGATCTAGTCCCACCCCAGATCGACACAGATACGCAGTATTTT.

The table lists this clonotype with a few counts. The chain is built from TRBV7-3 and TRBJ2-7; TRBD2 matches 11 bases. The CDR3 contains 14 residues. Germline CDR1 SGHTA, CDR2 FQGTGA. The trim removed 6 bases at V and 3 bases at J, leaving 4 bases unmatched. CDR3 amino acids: CASRELAGDYEQYF. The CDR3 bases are TGTGCCAGCAGGGAACTAGCGGGAGACTACGAGCAGTACTTC.

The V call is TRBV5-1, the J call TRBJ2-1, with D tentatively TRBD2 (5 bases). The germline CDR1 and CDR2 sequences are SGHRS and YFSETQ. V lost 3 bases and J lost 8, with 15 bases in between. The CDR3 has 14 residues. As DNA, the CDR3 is TGCGCCAGCAGCTCGAAGCGGCCCCGCGATGAGCAGTTCTTC. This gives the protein CASSSKRPRDEQFF.

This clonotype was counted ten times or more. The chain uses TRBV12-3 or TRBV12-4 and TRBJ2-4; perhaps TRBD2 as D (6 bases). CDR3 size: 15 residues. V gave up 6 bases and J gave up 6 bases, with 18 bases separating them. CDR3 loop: CASSLGTLVGNIQYF. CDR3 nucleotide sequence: TGTGCCAGCAGCCTAGGGACTTTGGTAGGAAACATTCAGTACTTC.

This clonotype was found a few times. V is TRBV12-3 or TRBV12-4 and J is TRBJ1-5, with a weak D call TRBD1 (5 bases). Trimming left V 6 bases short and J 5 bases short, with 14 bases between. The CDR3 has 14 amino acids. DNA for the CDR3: TGTGCCAGCAGAGCTGAGGGGAGCCATCAGCCCCAGCATTTT. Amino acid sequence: CASRAEGSHQPQHF.

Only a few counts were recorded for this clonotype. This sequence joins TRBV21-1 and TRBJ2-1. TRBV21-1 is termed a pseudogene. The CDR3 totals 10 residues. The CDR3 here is CASSKVEQFF. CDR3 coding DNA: TGTGCCAGCAGCAAGGTTGAGCAGTTCTTC.

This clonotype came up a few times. The CDR3 DNA sequence: TGCAGTGCTCCAACGGACAGCTTCGCTGACGAGCAGTACTTC. This codes for CSAPTDSFADEQYF. This chain connects TRBV20-1 to TRBJ2-7; weak D call: TRBD1 (6 bases). The CDR3 loop spans 14 amino acids. V was cut by 5 bases and J by 5 bases, with 19 bases left in between. Germline V lookup: CDR1 DFQATT, CDR2 SNEGSKA (reference sequence).

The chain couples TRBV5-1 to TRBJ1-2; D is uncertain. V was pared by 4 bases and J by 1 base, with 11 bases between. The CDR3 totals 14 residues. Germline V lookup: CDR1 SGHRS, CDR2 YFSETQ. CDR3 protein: CASSHNHGNYGYTF. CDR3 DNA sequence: TGCGCCAGCAGCCATAATCACGGTAACTATGGCTACACCTTC.

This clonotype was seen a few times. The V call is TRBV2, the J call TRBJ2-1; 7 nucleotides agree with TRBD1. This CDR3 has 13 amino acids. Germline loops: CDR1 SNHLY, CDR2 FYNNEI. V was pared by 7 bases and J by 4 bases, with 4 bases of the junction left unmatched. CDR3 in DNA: TGTGCCAGCATTACGGGACAGTACAATGAGCAGTTCTTC. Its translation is CASITGQYNEQFF.

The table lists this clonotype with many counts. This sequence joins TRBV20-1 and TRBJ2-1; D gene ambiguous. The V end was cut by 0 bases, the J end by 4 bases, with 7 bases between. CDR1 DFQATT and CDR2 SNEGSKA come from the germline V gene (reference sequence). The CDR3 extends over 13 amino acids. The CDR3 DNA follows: TGCAGTGCTAGAGATCCACCGTACAATGAGCAGTTCTTC. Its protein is CSARDPPYNEQFF.

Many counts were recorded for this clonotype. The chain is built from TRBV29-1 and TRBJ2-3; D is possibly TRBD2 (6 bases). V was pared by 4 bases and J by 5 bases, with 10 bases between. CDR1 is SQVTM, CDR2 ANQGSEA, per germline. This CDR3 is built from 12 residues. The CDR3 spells CSVVVSGDTQYF. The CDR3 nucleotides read TGCAGCGTTGTGGTTAGCGGAGATACGCAGTATTTT.

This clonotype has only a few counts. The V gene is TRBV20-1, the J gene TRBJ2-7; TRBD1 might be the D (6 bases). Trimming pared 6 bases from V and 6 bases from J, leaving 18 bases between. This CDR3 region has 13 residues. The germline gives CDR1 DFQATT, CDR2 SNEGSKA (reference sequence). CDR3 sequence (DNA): TGCAGTGCCCTGCGAGGGAGAGGGGGCGAGCAGTACTTC. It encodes CSALRGRGGEQYF.

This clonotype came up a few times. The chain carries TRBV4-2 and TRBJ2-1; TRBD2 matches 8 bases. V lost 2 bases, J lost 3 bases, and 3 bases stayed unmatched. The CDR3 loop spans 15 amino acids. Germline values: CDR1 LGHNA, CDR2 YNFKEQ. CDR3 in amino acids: CASSQKRELYNEQFF. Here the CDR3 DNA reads TGTGCCAGCAGCCAAAAGCGGGAGCTCTACAATGAGCAGTTCTTC.

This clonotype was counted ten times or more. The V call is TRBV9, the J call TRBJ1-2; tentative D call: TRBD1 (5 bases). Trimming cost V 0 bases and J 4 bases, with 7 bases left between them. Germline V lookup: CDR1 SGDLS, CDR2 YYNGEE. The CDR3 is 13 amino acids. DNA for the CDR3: TGTGCCAGCAGCGTAGGAGACAGCTATGGCTACACCTTC. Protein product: CASSVGDSYGYTF.

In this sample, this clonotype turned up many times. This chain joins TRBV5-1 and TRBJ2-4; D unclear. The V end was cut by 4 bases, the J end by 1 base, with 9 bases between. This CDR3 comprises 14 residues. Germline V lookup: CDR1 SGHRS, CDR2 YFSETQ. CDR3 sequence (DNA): TGCGCCAGCAGCCCCCACCCGGCCAAAAACATTCAGTACTTC. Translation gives CASSPHPAKNIQYF.